Described below is a single T cell receptor (beta chain) sequence and its context. The assay was immunoSEQ multiplex PCR, and TCRdb's table has in-frame clones only and misses some. The sample contains over 250,000 clones, 65% to 90% of which appear only once. The data were obtained in a study of blood T cell repertoires in COVID-19. In the study overall: Some COVID-19 samples were acute and others convalescent; all came from the United States, Italy and Spain.

The CDR3 has 17 amino acids. V lost 0 bases, J lost 6 bases, and 10 bases stayed unmatched. CDR1 KGHSH and CDR2 LQKENI come from the germline V gene. The clonotype comes from a human donor in a cohort sampled during active COVID-19. The rearrangement uses TRBV18 and TRBJ2-2, with 7 bases that match TRBD1. The sample comprised peripheral blood. CDR3 residues: CASSPPVGGANPGELFF. The CDR3 coding sequence is TGTGCCAGCTCACCACCGGTAGGGGGCGCAAATCCCGGGGAGCTGTTTTTT.